The sequence of this T cell receptor beta chain was determined in a study of memory CD4+ T cells and cytomegalovirus serostatus. Study-level background: Healthy Belgian adult donors included roughly nine CMV-positive and 24 CMV-negative people. Whole-study findings and limits: The CMV-associated TCR signature appears largely within the CD4+ memory repertoire.

Assay: immunoSEQ multiplex PCR; the TCRdb copy retains only in-frame clones and omits some. The sample shows 50,000 to 55,000 clones, 78% of them seen only once. The sort gate was single viable CD3+CD4+CD8-CD45RO+ cells for memory CD4+ T cells. V lost 3 bases to trimming and J lost 3 bases, with 12 bases between them. The CDR3 is made up of 15 amino acids. Germline V gene lookup returns CDR1 LNHDA and CDR2 SQIVND (reference sequence). A single count supports this clone. Its antigen is as yet unknown. The sequence derives from an adult in good health and CMV-seronegative. The rearrangement links TRBV19 to TRBJ1-3, with D possibly matching TRBD1 (5 bases). The sample was memory CD4+ T cells from blood. The CDR3 region has the DNA TGTGCCAGTAGTATGCGAGGGGTCCTTGGAAACACCATATATTTT. Protein product: CASSMRGVLGNTIYF.